This T cell receptor beta chain was sequenced during a study of shared clonotypes between healthy human individuals. Study context: There were three CD4 naive, three CD4 memory, two CD8 naive and one CD8 memory plates per donor. Study conclusions and caveats: In this cohort, only blood was sampled, and tissue repertoires likely differ. Generation of non-shared clonotypes was less probable than generation of clonotypes shared by all four donors.

Every subset's genomic DNA went evenly onto several immunoSEQ plates. This table comes from immunoSEQ multiplex PCR, and its TCRdb copy is limited to in-frame clones, with some not included. In the table there are approximately 980,000 clones, approximately 80% of which are singletons. This clone came up once. The antigen remains unidentified. CDR3 size: 15 residues. The TCR originated in a man aged 18 to 29 in good health. Sequencing was performed on memory CD4+ T cells sorted from blood. The subset denotes: CD45RA-negative fraction. The V and J genes are TRBV21-1 and TRBJ1-2; TRBD1 reflects the table's D call only, with no check against the DNA. TRBV21-1 is designated a pseudogene. The DNA of the CDR3 is TGTGCCAGCAGCTTAAAGCCCAGGGGCAACTATGGCTACACCTTC. Protein sequence: CASSLKPRGNYGYTF.